The text below deals with one T cell receptor beta chain. In germline, CDR1 is SEHNR, CDR2 FQNEAQ (reference sequence). The CDR3 is made up of 16 amino acids. V lost 7 bases, J lost 4 bases, and 12 bases stayed unmatched. This sample was included in a study of radiation and T cells in renal cell carcinoma. Only in-frame clones appear in the TCRdb table, and some are missing; sequencing was by immunoSEQ multiplex PCR. The table shows approximately 140,000 clones, with about 87% occurring only once. The time point is: baseline pretreatment blood. Treatment denoted: 15 Gy SBRT to primary tumor, nephrectomy 4 weeks later.

Material: blood, obtained from a patient whose treatment included radiotherapy and nephrectomy. This rearrangement joins TRBV7-9 to TRBJ2-2, with 7 bases matching TRBD1. This sequence was found in a woman in her 70s with renal cell carcinoma. CDR3 residues: CASTLSAGGPTGELFF. CDR3 bases: TGTGCCAGCACCCTTTCTGCAGGGGGACCCACCGGGGAGCTGTTTTTT.